One sample yielded the 2 T cell receptor beta chains listed below, sequenced in a study of T-cell memory formation after mild COVID-19 (dated by TCRdb to the early 2020s). Library creation used 5' RACE. Reads for this sample came from an Illumina NovaSeq 6000. The public reads were run again by TCRdb, first through fastp at Q25 and then through MiXCR, and only productive beta chains were kept. Every distinct CDR3 protein forms one entry, paired with its most common genes and DNA. In all, the sample holds hundreds of thousands of distinct CDR3 sequences, and about a fifth of those were seen once. Jointly, the top ten make up approximately 8.4% of the sample. The sequenced sample consisted of PBMCs or a T cell subset sorted from them (not recorded which). These receptors all stem from an adult woman who had mild COVID-19 (a few samples of this study predate the infection). The sample titles of this study are shuffled in the database, so cell type and time point are left out; the donor was told from shared clones.

This clonotype was seen more than once but under ten times. The chain couples TRBV5-1 to TRBJ2-7, with D perhaps being TRBD1 or TRBD2 (5 bases each). CDR1 SGHRS and CDR2 YFSETQ come from the germline V gene. CDR3 size: 15 residues. V was shortened by 4 bases and J by 3 bases, with 17 bases between the two germline ends. CDR3 amino acids: CASSLIIGAHYEQYF. The CDR3 DNA is TGCGCCAGCAGCCTGATAATCGGGGCACACTACGAGCAGTACTTC.

This clonotype occurred a few times. The chain is built from TRBV9 and TRBJ2-5; tentatively, D is TRBD1 (6 bases). The CDR3 is 13 amino acids. Between the trimmed V and J ends, which lost 0 bases and 5 bases, there was a span of 8 bases. Germline V gene lookup returns CDR1 SGDLS and CDR2 YYNGEE. CDR3 DNA sequence: TGTGCCAGCAGCGTAGATCAGGGGGAGACCCAGTACTTC. It specifies CASSVDQGETQYF.